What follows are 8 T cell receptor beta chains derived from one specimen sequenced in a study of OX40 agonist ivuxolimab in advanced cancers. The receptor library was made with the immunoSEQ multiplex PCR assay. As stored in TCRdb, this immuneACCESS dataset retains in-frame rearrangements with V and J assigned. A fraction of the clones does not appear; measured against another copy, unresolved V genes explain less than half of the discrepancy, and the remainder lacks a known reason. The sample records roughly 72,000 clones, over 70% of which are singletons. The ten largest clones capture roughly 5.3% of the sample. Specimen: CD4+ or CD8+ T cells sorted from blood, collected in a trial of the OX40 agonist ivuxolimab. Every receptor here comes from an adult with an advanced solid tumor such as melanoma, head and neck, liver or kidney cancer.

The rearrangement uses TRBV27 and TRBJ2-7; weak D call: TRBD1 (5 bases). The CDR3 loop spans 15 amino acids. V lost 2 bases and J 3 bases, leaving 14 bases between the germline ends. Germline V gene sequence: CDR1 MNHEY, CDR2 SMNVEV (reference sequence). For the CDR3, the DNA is TGTGCCAGCAGTTTAATCGGGCAGGGTAACTACGAGCAGTACTTC. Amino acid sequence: CASSLIGQGNYEQYF.

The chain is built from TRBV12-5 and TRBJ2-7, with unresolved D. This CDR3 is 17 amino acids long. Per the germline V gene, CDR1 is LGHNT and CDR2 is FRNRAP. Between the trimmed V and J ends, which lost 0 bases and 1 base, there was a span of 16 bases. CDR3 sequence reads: CASGLVGVRRSSYEQYF. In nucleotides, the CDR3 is TGTGCTAGTGGTTTGGTAGGAGTCAGAAGGTCGTCCTACGAGCAGTACTTC.

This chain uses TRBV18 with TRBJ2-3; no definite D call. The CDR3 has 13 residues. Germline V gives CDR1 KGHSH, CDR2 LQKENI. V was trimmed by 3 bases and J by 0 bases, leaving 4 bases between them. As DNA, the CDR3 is TGTGCCAGCTCACCCTCTAGCACAGATACGCAGTATTTT. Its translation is CASSPSSTDTQYF.

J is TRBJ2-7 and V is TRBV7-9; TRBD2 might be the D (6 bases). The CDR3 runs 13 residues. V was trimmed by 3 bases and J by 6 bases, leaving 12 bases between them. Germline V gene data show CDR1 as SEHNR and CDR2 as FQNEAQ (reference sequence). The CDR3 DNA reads TGTGCCAGCAGCTTGGCGGGGATGGCCGAGCAGTACTTC. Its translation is CASSLAGMAEQYF.

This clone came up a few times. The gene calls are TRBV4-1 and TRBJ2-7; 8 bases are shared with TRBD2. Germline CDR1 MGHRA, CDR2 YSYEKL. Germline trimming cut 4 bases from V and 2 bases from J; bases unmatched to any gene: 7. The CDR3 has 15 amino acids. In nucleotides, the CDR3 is TGCGCCAGCAGCCGAGATAGCGGGGCTACCTACGAGCAGTACTTC. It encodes CASSRDSGATYEQYF.

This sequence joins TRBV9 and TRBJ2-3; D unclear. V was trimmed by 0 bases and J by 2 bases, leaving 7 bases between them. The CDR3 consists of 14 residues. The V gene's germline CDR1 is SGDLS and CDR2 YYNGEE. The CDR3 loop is CASSVGQNTDTQYF. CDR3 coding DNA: TGTGCCAGCAGCGTAGGGCAGAACACAGATACGCAGTATTTT.

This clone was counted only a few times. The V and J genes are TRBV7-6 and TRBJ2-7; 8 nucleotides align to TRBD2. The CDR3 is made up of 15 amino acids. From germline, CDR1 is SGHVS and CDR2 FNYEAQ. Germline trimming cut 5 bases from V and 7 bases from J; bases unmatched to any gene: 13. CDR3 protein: CASSPEGTGGGEQYF. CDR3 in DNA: TGTGCCAGCAGCCCCGAAGGGACGGGAGGGGGAGAGCAGTACTTC.

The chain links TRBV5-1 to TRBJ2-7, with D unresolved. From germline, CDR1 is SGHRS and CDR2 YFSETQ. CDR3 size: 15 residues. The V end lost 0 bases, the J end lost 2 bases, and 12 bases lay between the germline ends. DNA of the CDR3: TGCGCCAGCAGCTTGGGGTCTCAGGACCCCTACGAGCAGTACTTC. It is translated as CASSLGSQDPYEQYF.